This T cell receptor (beta chain) was sequenced for a study of PD-L1 blockade in urothelial cancer. Study-level information: T cell content in blood samples showed a median of 141,255.

The CDR3 contains 16 residues. Per germline, CDR1 SEHNR and CDR2 FQNEAQ (reference sequence). Trimming took 5 bases from V and 2 from J, leaving 17 bases between them. Generated by immunoSEQ multiplex PCR, the TCRdb table keeps only in-frame clones and is missing some. The sample holds tens of thousands of clones, 90% seen once. The chain is built from TRBV7-9 and TRBJ2-3; possible D gene TRBD2, 5 bases. Sequences were derived from PBMCs, sampled around atezolizumab (anti-PD-L1) treatment. The sequence was collected from an older woman with urothelial cancer. CDR3 amino acids: CASSRRRAESTDTQYF. The CDR3 coding sequence is TGTGCCAGCAGCCGACGCCGAGCGGAGTCCACAGATACGCAGTATTTT.